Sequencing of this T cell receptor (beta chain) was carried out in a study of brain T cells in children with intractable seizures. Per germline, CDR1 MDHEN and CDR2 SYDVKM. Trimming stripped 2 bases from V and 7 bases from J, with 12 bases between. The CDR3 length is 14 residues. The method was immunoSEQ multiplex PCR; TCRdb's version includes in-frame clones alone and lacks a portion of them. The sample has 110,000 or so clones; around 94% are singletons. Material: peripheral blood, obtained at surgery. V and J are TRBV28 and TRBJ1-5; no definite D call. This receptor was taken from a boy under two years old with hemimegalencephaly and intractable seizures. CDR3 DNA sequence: TGTGCCAGCAGTTTAATGACAACCCGGCAGCCCCAGCATTTT. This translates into CASSLMTTRQPQHF.